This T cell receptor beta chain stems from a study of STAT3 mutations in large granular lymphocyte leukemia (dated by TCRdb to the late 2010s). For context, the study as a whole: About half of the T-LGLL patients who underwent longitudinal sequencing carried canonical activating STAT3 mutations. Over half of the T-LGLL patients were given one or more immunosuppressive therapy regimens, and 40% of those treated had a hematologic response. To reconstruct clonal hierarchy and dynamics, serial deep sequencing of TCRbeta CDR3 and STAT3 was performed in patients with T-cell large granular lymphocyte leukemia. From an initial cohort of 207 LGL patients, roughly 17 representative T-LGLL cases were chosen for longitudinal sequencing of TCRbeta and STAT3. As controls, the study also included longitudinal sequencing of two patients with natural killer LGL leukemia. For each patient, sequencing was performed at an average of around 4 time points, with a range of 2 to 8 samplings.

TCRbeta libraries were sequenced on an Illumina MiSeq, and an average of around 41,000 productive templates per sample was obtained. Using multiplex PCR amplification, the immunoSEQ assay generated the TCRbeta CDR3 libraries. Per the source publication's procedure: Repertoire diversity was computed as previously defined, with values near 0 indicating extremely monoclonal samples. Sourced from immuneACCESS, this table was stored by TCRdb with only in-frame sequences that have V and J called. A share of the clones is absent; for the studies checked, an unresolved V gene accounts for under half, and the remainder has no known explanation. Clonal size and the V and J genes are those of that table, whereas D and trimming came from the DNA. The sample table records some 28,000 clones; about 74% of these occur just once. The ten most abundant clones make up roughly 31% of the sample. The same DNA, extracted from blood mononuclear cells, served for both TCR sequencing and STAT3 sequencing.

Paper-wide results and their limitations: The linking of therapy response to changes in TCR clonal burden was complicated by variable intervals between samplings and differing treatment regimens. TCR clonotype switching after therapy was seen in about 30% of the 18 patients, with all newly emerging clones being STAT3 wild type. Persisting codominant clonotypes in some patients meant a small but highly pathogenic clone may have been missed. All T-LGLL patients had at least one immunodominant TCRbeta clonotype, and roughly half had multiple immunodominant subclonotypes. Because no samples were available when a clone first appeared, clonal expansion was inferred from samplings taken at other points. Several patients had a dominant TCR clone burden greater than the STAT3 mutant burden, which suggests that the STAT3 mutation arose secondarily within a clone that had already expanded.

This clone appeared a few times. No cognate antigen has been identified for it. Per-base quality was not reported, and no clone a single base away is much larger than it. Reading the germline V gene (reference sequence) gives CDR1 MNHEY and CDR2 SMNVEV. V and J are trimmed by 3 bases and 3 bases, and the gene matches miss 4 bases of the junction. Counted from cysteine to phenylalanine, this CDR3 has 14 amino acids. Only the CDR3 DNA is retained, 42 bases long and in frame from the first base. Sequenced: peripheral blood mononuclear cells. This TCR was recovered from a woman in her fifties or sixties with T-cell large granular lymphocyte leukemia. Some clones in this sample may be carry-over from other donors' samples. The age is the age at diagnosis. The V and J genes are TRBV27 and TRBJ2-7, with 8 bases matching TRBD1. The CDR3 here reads CASSFLTGDYEQYF. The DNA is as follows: TGTGCCAGCAGTTTCCTGACAGGGGACTACGAGCAGTACTTC.